This T cell receptor beta chain derives from a study of blood T cell repertoires in COVID-19. Assay: immunoSEQ multiplex PCR; the TCRdb copy retains only in-frame clones and omits some. This sample has just over 300,000 clones, with just over 85% found just once. CDR3 length: 12 residues. CDR1 and CDR2 (germline): MNHEY, SVGAGI. V gave up 5 bases and J gave up 5 bases, with 10 bases separating them. This clone appeared a single time. The study assigned cohorts using participant-reported clinical history. The TCR was taken from a man aged 30 to 45 who had recovered from COVID-19. V is TRBV6-5 and J is TRBJ2-7, with D possibly matching TRBD2 (5 bases). The sequenced sample consisted of PBMCs or T cells enriched from blood (not recorded which). DNA for the CDR3: TGTGCCAGCAGTCTACTAGTAGACGAGCAGTACTTC. Translation gives CASSLLVDEQYF.